This entry is about one TCR beta chain. CDR1 is LGHNA and CDR2 is YNFKEQ in the germline V gene. The CDR3 length is 16 residues. The ends lost 6 bases at V and 2 bases at J; junction bases unmatched: 11. The data derive from a study of blood T cell dynamics during melanoma immunotherapy. Only in-frame clones appear in the TCRdb table, and some are missing; sequencing was by immunoSEQ multiplex PCR. This table has roughly 25,000 clones, around 85% appearing once. Specified time point: pre-treatment baseline. The J gene is TRBJ2-7, the V gene TRBV4-2, with 9 bases lining up with TRBD2. The sequence derives from a human donor with melanoma. The starting material was blood, obtained from a patient treated with checkpoint blockade. This CDR3 reads CASSLGGRGGTYEQYF. DNA of the CDR3: TGTGCCAGCAGTCTCGGCGGGAGGGGGGGTACCTACGAGCAGTACTTC.